One and the same sample provided the 20 T cell receptor beta chains below, sequenced in a study of Ad26.COV2.S vaccination and SARS-CoV-2 variants. Clones were read by immunoSEQ multiplex PCR, and TCRdb kept only the in-frame ones, dropping some. The repertoire holds 350,000 to 600,000 clones, with around 89% as singletons. Treatment described: 19 received Ad26.COV2.S at low or high dose, single or two shots; about 5 received placebo; per-sample allocation not given. Vaccine and placebo recipients were sampled on day 63 after the first injection. Here the sequenced sample was peripheral blood, taken in a trial of Ad26.COV2.S vaccine versus placebo. These receptors all stem from a person aged 18-65 years who received the Ad26.COV2.S COVID-19 vaccine or a placebo.

The rearrangement uses TRBV5-1 and TRBJ2-5, with D tentatively TRBD2 (6 bases). Trimming stripped 2 bases from V and 4 bases from J, with 9 bases between. Germline V gene data show CDR1 as SGHRS and CDR2 as YFSETQ. The CDR3 is 13 amino acids. As DNA, the CDR3 is TGCGCCAGCAGCTTTTCTAGCGCAGAGACCCAGTACTTC. As protein: CASSFSSAETQYF.

The gene calls are TRBV25-1 and TRBJ2-1; 7 bases line up with TRBD2. CDR3 size: 15 residues. Germline V gene sequence: CDR1 MGHDK, CDR2 SYGVNS. V shed 8 bases and J 4 bases; nucleotides not matched to a gene: 11. The CDR3 region has the DNA TGTGCCAGCTCTATCGTCGCTAGCGGATACAATGAGCAGTTCTTC. It translates to CASSIVASGYNEQFF.

This clone was detected ten times or more. The V call is TRBV24-1, the J call TRBJ2-1; 8 nucleotides line up with TRBD1. The trim removed 7 bases at V and 9 bases at J, leaving 7 bases unmatched. Germline assignment: CDR1 KGHDR and CDR2 SFDVKD. The CDR3 contains 13 residues. CDR3 sequence (DNA): TGTGCCACCAGCCGACAGGGGCCGGGTGAGCAGTTCTTC. It translates to CATSRQGPGEQFF.

V and J are TRBV2 and TRBJ1-1, with D tentatively TRBD1 (5 bases). The CDR3 has 13 residues. The ends were cut back, 7 bases at V and 0 bases at J, with 9 bases in the middle. Germline V lookup: CDR1 SNHLY, CDR2 FYNNEI. CDR3 amino acids: CASTDSLNTEAFF. Written as DNA, the CDR3 is TGTGCCAGCACCGACAGCCTGAACACTGAAGCTTTCTTT.

As DNA, the CDR3 is TGTGCCAGCTGGGGGCCAACAGGGTCCTCCTACGAGCAGTACTTC. Amino acid sequence: CASWGPTGSSYEQYF. This chain uses TRBV6-5 with TRBJ2-7; maybe TRBD1 (6 bases). Trimming took 8 bases from V and 0 from J, leaving 17 bases between them. Germline V gene data show CDR1 as MNHEY and CDR2 as SVGAGI. CDR3 length: 15 residues.

This chain joins TRBV6-6 and TRBJ1-3; D is undetermined. V dropped 7 bases and J dropped 8 bases, with 21 bases sitting between them. CDR1 and CDR2 (germline): MNHNY, SVGAGI (reference sequence). This CDR3 is 15 amino acids long. The CDR3: CASTDTTDYLHTIYF. In nucleotides, the CDR3 is TGTGCCAGCACCGATACAACAGATTATTTGCACACCATATATTTT.

The chain is built from TRBV5-1 and TRBJ2-5, with 8 bases aligning to TRBD2. V lost 0 bases and J lost 1; bases outside the gene matches: 5. The length of the CDR3 is 16 residues. Germline lookup yields CDR1 SGHRS and CDR2 YFSETQ. The CDR3 sequence: CASSLGSSGFQETQYF. The CDR3 DNA is TGCGCCAGCAGCTTGGGTTCTAGCGGGTTCCAAGAGACCCAGTACTTC.

The CDR3 DNA reads as TGTGCCAGCAGCCAAAGGGGCTCCGGACTAGCGAAGAGCACAGATACGCAGTATTTT. It codes for CASSQRGSGLAKSTDTQYF. The chain uses TRBV3-1 (or the pseudogene TRBV3-2) and TRBJ2-3; 9 bases line up with TRBD2. The CDR3 extends over 19 amino acids. V trimming: 2 bases; J trimming: 0 bases; junction bases outside the gene matches: 12. Per germline, CDR1 LGHDT and CDR2 YNNKEL (reference sequence).

This sequence joins TRBV6-1 and TRBJ1-2, with TRBD1 matching 10 bases. The J segment lost 4 bases and the V segment lost 3 bases, leaving 2 bases of the junction unmatched. This CDR3 is built from 14 residues. Germline V gives CDR1 MNHNS, CDR2 SASEGT. The CDR3 coding sequence is TGTGCCAGCAGTGAGGGGGACAGGGGCTATGGCTACACCTTC. This codes for CASSEGDRGYGYTF.

This rearrangement joins TRBV10-1 to TRBJ2-5; 7 bases line up with TRBD2. The CDR3 spans 13 residues. CDR1 is WNHNN, CDR2 SYGVQD, per germline (reference sequence). Trimming took 4 bases from V and 5 from J; bases not matched to a gene: 4. CDR3 residues: CASSGQTSETQYF. CDR3 sequence (DNA): TGCGCCAGCAGTGGCCAGACTAGCGAGACCCAGTACTTC.

The chain uses TRBV5-4 and TRBJ2-5; D ambiguous. This CDR3 region has 14 residues. The V gene lost 4 bases and the J gene lost 2 bases, with 12 bases spanning the gap. From germline, CDR1 is SGHNT and CDR2 YYREEE (reference sequence). CDR3 DNA: TGTGCCAGCAGCGCCCCCAGGCAACAAGAGACCCAGTACTTC. Amino acids: CASSAPRQQETQYF.

The V gene is TRBV6-5, the J gene TRBJ1-3, with D unclear. Trimming removed 7 bases at V and 0 bases at J, with 13 bases between. Per the germline V gene, CDR1 is MNHEY and CDR2 is SVGAGI. This CDR3 comprises 15 residues. The CDR3 DNA reads as TGTGCCAGCACCTCCGGGTGGGCCTCTGGAAACACCATATATTTT. Translating gives CASTSGWASGNTIYF.

This clone was counted once. The chain couples TRBV13 to TRBJ1-1, with TRBD1 as a possible D gene (6 bases). CDR3 length equals 16 residues. Germline V gives CDR1 PRHDT, CDR2 FYEKMQ (reference sequence). V was cut by 3 bases and J by 0 bases, with 14 bases left in between. CDR3 DNA: TGTGCCAGCAGCTTGGACCGGGGGCAGATGAACACTGAAGCTTTCTTT. Its translation is CASSLDRGQMNTEAFF.

The chain couples TRBV6-5 to TRBJ1-6; 8 bases are a match to TRBD1. The trim removed 6 bases at V and 11 bases at J, leaving 12 bases unmatched. Germline V CDR1 and CDR2: MNHEY, SVGAGI. The CDR3 runs 15 residues. The CDR3 region has the DNA TGTGCCAGCAGAGTTATGGACAGGGTTGGGACACCCCTCCACTTT. Its protein is CASRVMDRVGTPLHF.

The V call is TRBV6-5, the J call TRBJ2-7; D may correspond to TRBD1 or TRBD2 (5 bases each). V lost 6 bases to trimming and J lost 3 bases, with 12 bases between them. The germline V gene has CDR1 MNHEY and CDR2 SVGAGI. The CDR3 totals 13 residues. The CDR3 coding sequence is TGTGCCAGCAGGGACCCGGGGCTCTACGAGCAGTACTTC. This codes for CASRDPGLYEQYF.

The rearrangement links TRBV7-2 to TRBJ2-7; 7 bases line up with TRBD1. The CDR3 runs to 14 residues. After removal of 3 bases from V and 2 bases from J, the junction contained 4 bases not matched to a gene. The germline V gene encodes CDR1 SGHTA and CDR2 FQGNSA. The DNA for the CDR3 is TGTGCCAGCAGCTTGGGACAGAAACCCTACGAGCAGTACTTC. Translated, it gives CASSLGQKPYEQYF.

This sequence joins TRBV5-4 and TRBJ2-3, with TRBD2 identical over 10 bases. Unmatched junction bases numbered 2, after V lost 0 bases and J lost 1 base. In germline, CDR1 is SGHNT, CDR2 YYREEE (reference sequence). This CDR3 has 16 residues. This CDR3 is CASSLELAGGTDTQYF. Here the CDR3 DNA reads TGTGCCAGCAGCTTGGAGCTAGCGGGGGGCACAGATACGCAGTATTTT.

The J gene is TRBJ2-3, the V gene TRBV18, with TRBD2 identical over 8 bases. Germline CDR1 and CDR2: KGHSH and LQKENI. Losses at the gene ends were 0 bases for V and 0 bases for J; bases not matched to a gene: 5. CDR3 length equals 17 residues. In DNA form, the CDR3 reads TGTGCCAGCTCACCACCTGCCAGCGGGAGTAGCACAGATACGCAGTATTTT. Translation: CASSPPASGSSTDTQYF.

The V call is TRBV12-3 or TRBV12-4, the J call TRBJ1-5; the match to TRBD1 covers 9 bases. J lost 7 bases, V lost 6 bases, and 4 bases had no gene match. The CDR3 covers 13 residues. Here the CDR3 DNA reads TGTGCCAGCAGCGGACAGGGGAGCCAGCCCCAGCATTTT. This codes for CASSGQGSQPQHF.

A single count supports this clone. The V and J genes are TRBV5-1 and TRBJ2-1; 9 nucleotides line up with TRBD1. The CDR3 extends over 16 amino acids. V dropped 4 bases and J dropped 3; count of bases not matched to a gene: 8. Germline loops: CDR1 SGHRS, CDR2 YFSETQ. This CDR3 reads CASSRGTGTIYNEQFF. The CDR3 region has the DNA TGCGCCAGCAGCCGGGGGACAGGGACGATCTACAATGAGCAGTTCTTC.